This T cell receptor (beta chain) was sequenced during a study of blood T cell repertoires in COVID-19. Study at large: Whether acute or convalescent, the COVID-19 samples came from the United States, Italy and Spain.

The germline V and J ends were trimmed by 1 base and 10 bases, with 10 bases remaining between them. The CDR3 runs 11 residues. The germline V gene encodes CDR1 GTSNPN and CDR2 SVGIG (reference sequence). Clones were read by immunoSEQ multiplex PCR, and TCRdb kept only the in-frame ones, dropping some. This table holds some 230,000 clones, roughly 80% found once. This TCR came from a woman in her forties or fifties with acute or convalescent COVID-19. The chain combines TRBV30 with TRBJ1-1; D not certain. Sequenced material: peripheral blood. The CDR3: CAWSGPGSAFF. CDR3 bases: TGTGCCTGGAGTGGCCCAGGATCAGCTTTCTTT.